The 25 T cell receptor beta chains presented below share a single source sample, sequenced in a study of T-cell reconstitution after alpha-beta-depleted transplantation in children (TCRdb year 2016). This specimen's treatment or condition label, per the study, means: allogeneic hematopoietic cell transplantation with graft depleted of TCRalphabeta T cells and CD19 B cells. Libraries came from PCR. The sequencer listed for this sample is Illumina HiSeq 2500. To normalize quantification of the TCRbeta repertoire, the TCR libraries were built with molecular barcoding that relied on unique molecular identifiers. TCRdb passed the public sequencing reads through fastp at Q25 and MiXCR, retaining productive beta sequences. Rows matching on CDR3 protein sequence are summarized as one entry with the most common DNA and genes. In all, the sample holds about 110,000 distinct CDR3 sequences, and 5% to 8% of those were seen once. Roughly 24% of the sample belongs to the ten largest clones.

Here the sequenced sample was PBMCs, mostly from graft donor cells, taken 360 days after TCRalphabeta/CD19-depleted stem cell transplant. These receptors originate from a male patient between 2 and 10 years old who had a stem cell transplant for acute lymphoblastic leukemia, so the T cells may come from the graft donor.

Only a few counts were recorded for this clonotype. The CDR3 region has the DNA TGTGCCAGCAGTTTAAGGGGGGGACAGGGGGCCACTCAGCCCCAGCATTTT. Residues: CASSLRGGQGATQPQHF. The rearrangement uses TRBV27 and TRBJ1-5, with 12 bases aligning to TRBD1. The V segment lost 2 bases and the J segment 6 bases; nucleotides outside the gene matches: 8. CDR1 MNHEY and CDR2 SMNVEV come from the germline V gene (reference sequence). The CDR3 runs to 17 residues.

This clonotype has a count of ten or more. The chain uses TRBV27 and TRBJ2-3; TRBD2 matches at 16 bases. J lost 3 bases, V lost 6 bases, and 6 bases had no gene match. Looked up from germline, CDR1 is MNHEY and CDR2 is SMNVEV (reference sequence). The CDR3 runs 17 residues. In DNA form, the CDR3 reads TGTGCCAGCAGCTCCGGGACTAGCGGGAGGGGGACAGATACGCAGTATTTT. Amino acid sequence: CASSSGTSGRGTDTQYF.

This clonotype was observed many times. This rearrangement joins TRBV6-5 to TRBJ2-7, with D perhaps matching TRBD1 or TRBD2 (6 bases each). V was trimmed by 2 bases and J by 4 bases, leaving 9 bases between them. This CDR3 spans 13 amino acids. The germline V gene encodes CDR1 MNHEY and CDR2 SVGAGI. For the CDR3, the DNA is TGTGCCAGCAGTTACAGGGGGGCGTACGAGCAGTACTTC. Protein: CASSYRGAYEQYF.

This clonotype was seen at least ten times. The chain combines TRBV27 with TRBJ2-1, with a tentative D call TRBD2 (7 bases). This CDR3 spans 15 amino acids. Trimming took off 10 bases at V and 4 bases at J, with 20 bases between the two ends. The germline V gene has CDR1 MNHEY and CDR2 SMNVEV (reference sequence). The CDR3 DNA is TGTGCCACCAAAGGGGGGGGAAGCAAGTACAATGAGCAGTTCTTC. This encodes CATKGGGSKYNEQFF.

This clonotype was counted many times. The CDR3 region is CASTPKGEANYGYTF. The CDR3 DNA reads as TGTGCCAGCACACCCAAAGGCGAAGCTAACTATGGCTACACCTTC. The rearrangement uses TRBV7-9 and TRBJ1-2; D call uncertain. Trimming left V 7 bases short and J 0 bases short, with 15 bases between. The CDR3 runs to 15 residues. The germline V gene has CDR1 SEHNR and CDR2 FQNEAQ (reference sequence).

This clonotype was picked up many times. The rearrangement uses TRBV10-2 and TRBJ2-3; D gene ambiguous. Trimming took off 4 bases at V and 4 bases at J, with 6 bases between the two ends. The germline gives CDR1 WSHSY, CDR2 SAAADI. The CDR3 extends over 12 amino acids. The CDR3: CASSADSDTQYF. CDR3 nucleotides: TGCGCCAGCAGTGCTGACTCAGATACGCAGTATTTT.

This sequence joins TRBV5-6 and TRBJ2-6; D not certain. V lost 0 bases and J lost 2, with 3 bases in between. This CDR3 is built from 14 residues. Germline CDR1 and CDR2: SGHDT and YYEEEE. CDR3 in amino acids: CASSLAAGANVLTF. In DNA form, the CDR3 reads TGTGCCAGCAGCTTGGCAGCTGGGGCCAACGTCCTGACTTTC.

The chain uses TRBV2 and TRBJ2-1; TRBD2 matches at 7 bases. Germline-derived CDR1 and CDR2 are SNHLY and FYNNEI. The ends lost 11 bases at V and 4 bases at J; junction bases unmatched: 8. The CDR3 length is 13 residues. The CDR3 sequence: CAANERGYNEQFF. CDR3 bases: TGTGCCGCTAACGAGCGGGGTTACAATGAGCAGTTCTTC.

This clonotype has a handful of counts. The chain combines TRBV5-1 with TRBJ2-3; possibly TRBD1 for D (5 bases). The CDR3 extends over 15 amino acids. Germline assignment: CDR1 SGHRS and CDR2 YFSETQ. V was trimmed by 1 base and J by 1 base, leaving 10 bases between them. The CDR3 protein is CASSLWGLGTDTQYF. The CDR3 bases are TGCGCCAGCAGCTTGTGGGGCTTGGGCACAGATACGCAGTATTTT.

The V gene is TRBV27, the J gene TRBJ2-7; either TRBD1 or TRBD2 may fit D (5 bases each). The CDR3 sequence is 16 residues long. The germline V gene encodes CDR1 MNHEY and CDR2 SMNVEV (reference sequence). The V and J ends lost 3 bases and 2 bases respectively, with 17 bases between them. The CDR3 here is CASSFVGTKSTYEQYF. The CDR3 DNA sequence: TGTGCCAGCAGTTTCGTGGGGACGAAGTCTACCTACGAGCAGTACTTC.

This clonotype was recorded a few times. The chain has TRBV20-1 and TRBJ2-7; no clear D. Trimming stripped 2 bases from V and 3 bases from J, with 5 bases between. The length of the CDR3 is 11 residues. Looked up from germline, CDR1 is DFQATT and CDR2 is SNEGSKA (reference sequence). The CDR3 coding sequence is TGCAGTGCTAGAAAGGGCTACGAGCAGTACTTC. Translating it yields CSARKGYEQYF.

There are many counts of this clonotype. This sequence joins TRBV4-3 and TRBJ1-5; D gene uncertain. Trimming pared 0 bases from V and 3 bases from J, leaving 9 bases between. Germline V gene lookup returns CDR1 LGHNA and CDR2 YSLEER. The CDR3 consists of 15 residues. The CDR3 nucleotides are TGCGCCAGCAGCCAAGATCAAGGGCTCAATCAGCCCCAGCATTTT. It specifies CASSQDQGLNQPQHF.

Many counts were recorded for this clonotype. The J gene is TRBJ2-4, the V gene TRBV24-1; TRBD1 agrees at 9 bases. In germline, CDR1 is KGHDR, CDR2 SFDVKD. The ends lost 4 bases at V and 1 base at J; junction bases unmatched: 1. This CDR3 has 15 residues. In nucleotides, the CDR3 is TGTGCCACCAGTGAGGGGACAGGGGCCAAAAACATTCAGTACTTC. This sequence encodes CATSEGTGAKNIQYF.

This clonotype was seen ten or more times. V and J are TRBV11-2 and TRBJ2-5; no reliable D call. CDR1 is SGHAT, CDR2 FQNNGV, per germline. Trimming stripped 5 bases from V and 5 bases from J, with 18 bases between. The CDR3 has 15 amino acids. This chain's CDR3 is CASSLSVGPWETQYF. In DNA, the CDR3 is TGTGCCAGCAGCCTATCGGTCGGCCCGTGGGAGACCCAGTACTTC.

This clonotype was picked up a small number of times. The chain carries TRBV20-1 and TRBJ2-7; 10 bases are shared with TRBD1. Trimming at V came to 6 bases and at J to 6 bases, leaving 11 bases not matched to a gene. Germline-derived CDR1 and CDR2 are DFQATT and SNEGSKA (reference sequence). The CDR3 has 14 residues. CDR3 coding DNA: TGCAGTGCCTCGCCCGGGACAGGGGTGCGCGAGCAGTACTTC. It is translated as CSASPGTGVREQYF.

This clonotype came up many times. The J gene is TRBJ2-2, the V gene TRBV5-1; 9 nucleotides line up with TRBD1. V gave up 1 base and J gave up 1 base; unmatched junction bases: 8. The CDR3 length is 18 residues. Germline V gives CDR1 SGHRS, CDR2 YFSETQ. The CDR3 protein is CASSLIGTGSMNTGELFF. DNA of the CDR3: TGCGCCAGCAGCTTGATCGGGACAGGGTCGATGAACACCGGGGAGCTGTTTTTT. The full variable domain, its missing parts supplied by reference TRBV5-1 and TRBJ2-2, is KAGVTQTPRYLIKTRGQQVTLSCSPISGHRSVSWYQQTPGQGLQFLFEYFSETQRNKGNFPGRFSGRQFSNSRSEMNVSTLELGDSALYLCASSLIGTGSMNTGELFFGEGSRLTVL.

This clonotype occurred a few times. The genes are TRBV6-2 or TRBV6-3 and TRBJ1-2, with 7 bases lining up with TRBD1. The CDR3 consists of 14 residues. Looked up from germline, CDR1 is MNHEY and CDR2 is SVGEGT. V was pared by 6 bases and J by 4 bases, with 8 bases of the junction left unmatched. CDR3 loop: CASSDATGVYGYTF. CDR3 sequence (DNA): TGTGCCAGCAGCGACGCCACAGGGGTCTATGGCTACACCTTC.

CDR3 DNA: TGTGCCAGCAGCAAACCAGGTGAAGCTTTCTTT. Its protein is CASSKPGEAFF. The J gene is TRBJ1-1, the V gene TRBV7-9, with D hard to call. The CDR3 extends over 11 amino acids. The V end was cut by 5 bases, the J end by 7 bases, with 8 bases between. From germline, CDR1 is SEHNR and CDR2 FQNEAQ (reference sequence).

This clonotype was seen only a few times. The chain employs TRBV6-5 and TRBJ2-5; D possibly corresponds to TRBD1 (6 bases). The length of the CDR3 is 16 residues. V lost 2 bases, J lost 1 base, and 14 bases lay in between. Germline lookup yields CDR1 MNHEY and CDR2 SVGAGI. The CDR3 DNA reads TGTGCCAGCAGTTACGCAACAGGGACGTCCCAAGAGACCCAGTACTTC. Its protein is CASSYATGTSQETQYF.

At least ten counts were recorded for this clonotype. The chain recombines TRBV27 with TRBJ2-7; perhaps D is TRBD1 or TRBD2 (5 bases each). V dropped 3 bases and J dropped 2 bases, with 11 bases sitting between them. The CDR3 loop spans 14 amino acids. The germline gives CDR1 MNHEY, CDR2 SMNVEV (reference sequence). CDR3 residues: CASSLGVYTYEQYF. Written as DNA, the CDR3 is TGTGCCAGCAGTTTGGGGGTCTATACCTACGAGCAGTACTTC.

This clonotype occurred many times. The chain combines TRBV7-6 with TRBJ2-1, with D unclear. Germline V gene sequence: CDR1 SGHVS, CDR2 FNYEAQ. Deletions cut 5 bases from V and 7 bases from J, with 12 bases between. This CDR3 has 13 amino acids. CDR3 bases: TGTGCCAGCAGCGGGCGACAAACTAATGAGCAGTTCTTC. Its protein product is CASSGRQTNEQFF.

The CDR3 nucleotides read TGTGCCAGCAGCGGATTAGCGGGGGGTCCCTCCTACGAGCAGTACTTC. Translated, it gives CASSGLAGGPSYEQYF. The V gene is TRBV9, the J gene TRBJ2-7; the match to TRBD2 covers 10 bases. The CDR3 contains 16 residues. Germline CDR1 and CDR2: SGDLS and YYNGEE. The trim removed 3 bases at V and 0 bases at J, leaving 6 bases unmatched.

The chain is built from TRBV3-1 and TRBJ2-7; TRBD2 agrees at 8 bases. The CDR3 totals 15 residues. The V segment lost 0 bases and the J segment 6 bases; nucleotides outside the gene matches: 7. CDR1 LGHDT and CDR2 YNNKEL come from the germline V gene (reference sequence). CDR3 residues: CASSQDRGTRREQYF. In DNA form, the CDR3 reads TGTGCCAGCAGCCAAGATCGAGGGACTAGGCGCGAGCAGTACTTC.

V gene TRBV11-2 combines with J gene TRBJ2-3; no clear D gene. CDR1 is SGHAT, CDR2 FQNNGV, per germline. V lost 4 bases and J 3 bases, leaving 11 bases between the germline ends. The CDR3 consists of 14 residues. CDR3 DNA sequence: TGTGCCAGCAGCTCTCTAGACTGGACAGATACGCAGTATTTT. It is translated as CASSSLDWTDTQYF.

This clonotype came up a few times. This rearrangement joins TRBV19 to TRBJ2-1; no firm D call. The CDR3 covers 13 residues. The germline V gene has CDR1 LNHDA and CDR2 SQIVND (reference sequence). The V end lost 3 bases, the J end lost 0 bases, and 3 bases lay between the germline ends. CDR3 region: CASSIDSYNEQFF. CDR3 DNA sequence: TGTGCCAGTAGTATCGACTCCTACAATGAGCAGTTCTTC. Drawing the rest from reference TRBV19 and TRBJ2-1, the complete variable domain is DGGITQSPKYLFRKEGQNVTLSCEQNLNHDAMYWYRQDPGQGLRLIYYSQIVNDFQKGDIAEGYSVSREKKESFPLTVTSAQKNPTAFYLCASSIDSYNEQFFGPGTRLTVL.